These 12 T cell receptor beta chains were sequenced from one sample in a study of response to subunit inactivated influenza vaccine. Each CDR3 protein gets one entry after TCRdb re-called the RT-PCR reads with MiXCR. Of a few hundred thousand distinct CDR3 sequences listed, roughly 15% are singletons. The sequencing here drew on PBMCs from blood, taken approximately 13 days after vaccination. The receptors shown here come from a man aged 45-65 years who received an inactivated influenza vaccine.

This chain links TRBV5-1 with TRBJ2-1, with D unclear. The CDR3 has 13 residues. V lost 0 bases and J 8 bases, leaving 9 bases between the germline ends. The germline gives CDR1 SGHRS, CDR2 YFSETQ. The CDR3: CASSLGTTDEQFF. The CDR3 bases are TGCGCCAGCAGCTTGGGCACCACGGATGAGCAGTTCTTC.

This clonotype was recorded a few times. The V gene is TRBV20-1, the J gene TRBJ2-3, with D maybe TRBD2 (5 bases). The CDR3 is made up of 12 amino acids. The V gene lost 7 bases and the J gene lost 3 bases, with 11 bases spanning the gap. Germline CDR1 is DFQATT and CDR2 is SNEGSKA (reference sequence). This CDR3 is CSVRELTDTQYF. CDR3 nucleotides: TGCAGTGTGAGGGAGCTAACAGATACGCAGTATTTT.

There are a few counts of this clonotype. The rearrangement joins TRBV16 to TRBJ2-4, with a possible D match to TRBD1 (6 bases). The CDR3 is 14 residues long. Trimming removed 0 bases at V and 6 bases at J, with 9 bases between. Germline V CDR1 and CDR2: KGHSY, FQNENV. In nucleotides, the CDR3 is TGTGCCAGCAGCCAATCACAGGGTGCAAACATTCAGTACTTC. Protein product: CASSQSQGANIQYF. Using reference TRBV16 and TRBJ2-4 for the parts outside the CDR3, the full variable domain is GEEVAQTPKHLVRGEGQKAKLYCAPIKGHSYVFWYQQVLKNEFKFLISFQNENVFDETGMPKERFSAKCLPNSPCSLEIQATKLEDSAVYFCASSQSQGANIQYFGAGTRLSVL.

The chain combines TRBV20-1 with TRBJ2-2; the D gene is possibly TRBD2 (7 bases). V lost 2 bases and J lost 7, with 14 bases in between. Germline values: CDR1 DFQATT, CDR2 SNEGSKA (reference sequence). This CDR3 spans 14 amino acids. CDR3 amino acids: CSARRGRADGELFF. The CDR3 coding sequence is TGCAGTGCTAGAAGGGGGAGGGCCGACGGGGAGCTGTTTTTT.

There are a few counts of this clonotype. The V gene is TRBV10-2, the J gene TRBJ1-5; weak D call: TRBD1 (5 bases). The germline CDR1 and CDR2 sequences are WSHSY and SAAADI. V lost 10 bases, J lost 2 bases, and 18 bases lay in between. The CDR3 sequence is 15 residues long. The CDR3 nucleotides read TGCGCCACCACCGGGGACCAATTTCGCAATCAGCCCCAGCATTTT. Translated, it gives CATTGDQFRNQPQHF.

V usage is TRBV2 and J usage is TRBJ2-1; perhaps TRBD1 as D (5 bases). This CDR3 has 14 residues. With 2 bases removed from V and 10 bases from J, the gap between germline ends came to 15 bases. Germline CDR1 is SNHLY and CDR2 is FYNNEI. CDR3 in amino acids: CASSEFGLGQEQFF. CDR3 DNA: TGTGCCAGCAGTGAATTCGGTCTGGGGCAAGAGCAGTTCTTC.

Only a few counts were recorded for this clonotype. The rearrangement links TRBV11-2 to TRBJ1-5, with D uncertain. The V gene lost 2 bases and the J gene lost 6 bases, with 8 bases spanning the gap. CDR3 length: 13 amino acids. The germline CDR1 and CDR2 sequences are SGHAT and FQNNGV. Written as DNA, the CDR3 is TGTGCCAGCAGCTTATCCCAGGTTCAGCCCCAGCATTTT. It encodes CASSLSQVQPQHF.

This rearrangement joins TRBV10-2 to TRBJ1-6; 7 bases match TRBD1. This CDR3 spans 14 amino acids. V was clipped by 6 bases and J by 5 bases; unmatched bases: 4. CDR1 is WSHSY and CDR2 is SAAADI in the germline V gene. The CDR3 spells CASRPGQHNSPLHF. The CDR3 coding sequence is TGCGCCAGCAGACCGGGACAGCATAATTCACCCCTCCACTTT.

The V call is TRBV9, the J call TRBJ2-2, with D uncertain. CDR3 length: 16 amino acids. CDR1 is SGDLS and CDR2 is YYNGEE in the germline V gene. Trimming stripped 0 bases from V and 1 base from J, with 10 bases between. The CDR3 is CASSVGGHLNTGELFF. CDR3 in DNA: TGTGCCAGCAGCGTAGGAGGCCACCTGAACACCGGGGAGCTGTTTTTT.

This clonotype was detected only a few times. The chain employs TRBV27 and TRBJ1-1, with unresolved D. The germline gives CDR1 MNHEY, CDR2 SMNVEV (reference sequence). V lost 6 bases and J 0 bases, leaving 11 bases between the germline ends. This CDR3 region has 14 residues. The CDR3 reads CASSPRRVNTEAFF. Written as DNA, the CDR3 is TGTGCCAGCAGCCCCCGACGGGTGAACACTGAAGCTTTCTTT.

J is TRBJ1-2 and V is TRBV5-4; 7 bases are a match to TRBD1. Trimming removed 2 bases from V and 4 bases from J; junction bases left unmatched: 5. Germline lookup yields CDR1 SGHNT and CDR2 YYREEE (reference sequence). The CDR3 spans 14 residues. The CDR3 loop reads CASSFTGAPYGYTF. The CDR3 nucleotides are TGTGCCAGCAGCTTTACAGGGGCGCCCTATGGCTACACCTTC. Using reference TRBV5-4 and TRBJ1-2 for the parts outside the CDR3, the full variable domain is ETGVTQSPTHLIKTRGQQVTLRCSSQSGHNTVSWYQQALGQGPQFIFQYYREEENGRGNFPPRFSGLQFPNYSSELNVNALELDDSALYLCASSFTGAPYGYTFGSGTRLTVV.

V gene TRBV7-9 combines with J gene TRBJ2-6; perhaps TRBD2 as D (5 bases). V shed 7 bases and J shed 2 bases, with 9 bases lying between them. Germline-derived CDR1 and CDR2 are SEHNR and FQNEAQ (reference sequence). CDR3 length: 14 amino acids. CDR3 nucleotides: TGTGCCAGCACCAAGAGGGCTGGGGCCAACGTCCTGACTTTC. As protein: CASTKRAGANVLTF.